This T cell receptor beta chain was observed in a study of T-cell reconstitution after alpha-beta-depleted transplantation in children. CDR1 and CDR2 from the germline V gene are SGHTA and FQGNSA. V was shortened by 2 bases and J by 8 bases, with 10 bases between the two germline ends. The CDR3 runs to 13 residues. Unique molecular identifiers featured in how the TCRbeta library was prepared. TCRdb re-derived calls from the PCR reads in MiXCR, one entry per CDR3 protein. Among around 200,000 distinct CDR3 sequences listed, more than 15% were seen once. This clonotype was counted between two and nine times.

J is TRBJ2-1 and V is TRBV7-2; D call uncertain. Sequences were derived from PBMCs, mostly from graft donor cells, sampled 360 days after TCRalphabeta/CD19-depleted stem cell transplant. This TCR came from a male patient under 10 years old who had a stem cell transplant for acute lymphoblastic leukemia, so the T cells may come from the graft donor. In DNA form, the CDR3 reads TGTGCCAGCAGCTTAAACCCGGCGGATGAGCAGTTCTTC. Encoded protein: CASSLNPADEQFF. Combining the CDR3 with reference TRBV7-2 and TRBJ2-1 gives the whole variable domain GAGVSQSPSNKVTEKGKDVELRCDPISGHTALYWYRQSLGQGLEFLIYFQGNSAPDKSGLPSDRFSAERTGGSVSTLTIQRTQQEDSAVYLCASSLNPADEQFFGPGTRLTVL.